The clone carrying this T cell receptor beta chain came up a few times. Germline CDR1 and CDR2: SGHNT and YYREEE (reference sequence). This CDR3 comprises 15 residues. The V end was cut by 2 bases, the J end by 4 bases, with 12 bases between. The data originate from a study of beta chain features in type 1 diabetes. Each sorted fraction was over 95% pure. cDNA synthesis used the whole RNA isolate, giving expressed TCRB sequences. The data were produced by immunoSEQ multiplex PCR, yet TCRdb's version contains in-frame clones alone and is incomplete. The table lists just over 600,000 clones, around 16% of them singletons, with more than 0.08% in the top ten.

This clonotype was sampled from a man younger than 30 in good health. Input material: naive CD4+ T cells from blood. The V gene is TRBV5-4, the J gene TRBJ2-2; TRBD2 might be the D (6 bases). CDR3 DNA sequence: TGTGCCAGCAGCTTAGCGGGTACGAGCACCGGGGAGCTGTTTTTT. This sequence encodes CASSLAGTSTGELFF.